The clone carrying this T cell receptor (beta chain) was observed once. Its antigen is undetermined. Profiled with immunoSEQ multiplex PCR; TCRdb holds only in-frame clones, not every one. The top ten hold approximately 8.9% of the sample, which has over 12,000 clones, approximately 49% seen once. The sample is drawn from a study of siplizumab effects on memory and regulatory T cells. Findings and limits, study-wide: Memory T cells appeared less diverse than naive cells, which seemed to contribute substantially to alloresponse. The study found that mappable alloreactive CD4+ clones averaged around 72% Treg-derived with siplizumab and 25% to 30% in controls.

Coculturing of the mixed lymphocyte reaction cells was performed at 37°C for less than 7 days. The specimen sequenced was CFSE-low (dividing) CD4+ T cells sorted from an allogeneic mixed lymphocyte reaction. The TCR originated in a human donor in good health; the cells came from an allogeneic mixed lymphocyte reaction.

CDR3 sequence (DNA): TGTGCCAGCAGCCAGGACAGCTCCTACGAGCAGTACTTC. Encoded protein: CASSQDSSYEQYF. V and J are TRBV14 and TRBJ2-7, with D possibly being TRBD1 (6 bases). The CDR3 sequence is 13 residues long. V lost 3 bases and J 0 bases, leaving 6 bases between the germline ends. CDR1 and CDR2 (germline): SGHDN, FVKESK.